Listed below are T cell receptor beta chains from one sample, sequenced in a study of response to subunit inactivated influenza vaccine. TCRdb reprocessed the RT-PCR reads via MiXCR and lists one record per CDR3 protein. Here the sample spans more than 700,000 distinct CDR3 sequences, about 20% being singletons. The sequencing here drew on PBMCs from blood, taken 5 to 6 days after vaccination. Receptor source: a man aged 45-65 years who received an inactivated influenza vaccine. CDR3s include the opening cysteine and the closing phenylalanine or tryptophan. The D gene is left open where the match is weak. Clone size appears in some rows only: once, few, many, or a class for an expanded clone.

d_call j_call v_call clone_size cdr3_nt cdr3_aa
NA TRBJ2-7 TRBV10-2 NA TGCGCCAGCTGTAAGGACATCCTGGGGGAGCAGTACTTC CASCKDILGEQYF
TRBD2 TRBJ2-1 TRBV29-1 many TGCAGCGCCCATAGCGGGACCCACAATGAGCAGTTCTTC CSAHSGTHNEQFF
TRBD1 TRBJ2-7 TRBV2 once TGTGCCAGCGCGGGACAGGCTCCCTACGAGCAGTACTTC CASAGQAPYEQYF
TRBD1 TRBJ2-4 TRBV3-1 NA TGTGCCAGCAGCAGTGGGACAGGGCTAGCCAAAAACATTCAGTACTTC CASSSGTGLAKNIQYF
TRBD2 TRBJ2-7 TRBV28 few TGTGCCAGCGGGCCAACTAGCGGGTGGACCTACGAGCAGTACTTC CASGPTSGWTYEQYF
NA TRBJ2-2 TRBV28 NA TGTGCCAGCAGTTTATTTAAATCGTCCGGGGAGCTGTTTTTT CASSLFKSSGELFF
NA TRBJ2-7 TRBV6-2/TRBV6-3 few TGTGCCAGCAGTTACTCGGACGGGCCCTACGAGCAGTACTTC CASSYSDGPYEQYF
TRBD2 TRBJ2-1 TRBV7-7 NA TGTGCCAGCAGCCAATCCGGGACTATGCGCAATGAGCAGTTCTTC CASSQSGTMRNEQFF
TRBD2 TRBJ2-4 TRBV7-9 few TGTGCCAGCAGCTTAGCCCCACTAGCGGGAGTAAGTGACATTCAGTACTTC CASSLAPLAGVSDIQYF
NA TRBJ1-1 TRBV6-5 NA TGTGCCACATATGACACTGAAGCTTTCTTT CATYDTEAFF
NA TRBJ2-6 TRBV27 few TGTGCCAGCAGTTTGAGGAAAAACACTGGGGCCAACGTCCTGACTTTC CASSLRKNTGANVLTF
NA TRBJ2-7 TRBV25-1 NA TGTGCCAGTTCGAGACCTTTCCCCTACGAGCAGTACTTC CASSRPFPYEQYF
NA TRBJ2-1 TRBV6-5 NA TGTGCCAGCAGTTATTCCCCCGCCGGCTCCTACAATGAGCAGTTCTTC CASSYSPAGSYNEQFF
NA TRBJ2-3 TRBV4-3 NA TGCGCCAGCAGCCAAGGGTCGGGTGGGGCGGTGACAGATACGCAGTATTTT CASSQGSGGAVTDTQYF
TRBD2 TRBJ2-7 TRBV2 many TGTGCCAGCAGGGGGACTAGCGGGACCTACGAGCAGTACTTC CASRGTSGTYEQYF
NA TRBJ2-2 TRBV15 NA TGTGCCACCAGCAGACAAGACAGGACCGACACCGGGGAGCTGTTTTTT CATSRQDRTDTGELFF
NA TRBJ2-1 TRBV4-1 NA TGCGCCAGCAGCCAAGATCCCGGGGGCTTGTTCTTC CASSQDPGGLFF
TRBD2 TRBJ2-1 TRBV20-1 many TGCAGTGCTAGAGCACCGGGACTAGCGGCCTACAATGAGCAGTTCTTC CSARAPGLAAYNEQFF
NA TRBJ2-7 TRBV10-3 few TGTGCCATCAGTGGGGACGGCTACGAGCAGTACTTC CAISGDGYEQYF
TRBD1 TRBJ2-4 TRBV10-3 NA TGTGCCAGCGCGGTCGGGACAGGGGGCCGGGATGGCGCCAAAAACATTCAGTACTTC CASAVGTGGRDGAKNIQYF
NA TRBJ2-3 TRBV20-1 few TGCAGTGCTAGAGATCCTGGGGGAACAGATACGCAGTATTTT CSARDPGGTDTQYF
TRBD2 TRBJ2-5 TRBV20-1 NA TGCAGTGCTAGAGCCGAACTAGCGGTCCAAGAGACCCAGTACTTC CSARAELAVQETQYF
NA TRBJ1-2 TRBV5-1 NA TGCGCCAGCAGCGCGGCCGGGAGACAGTATGATGGCTACACCTTC CASSAAGRQYDGYTF
NA TRBJ2-7 TRBV28 NA TGTGCCAGCAGTTTCCTTGACAGGAGGAGAGAGCAGTACTTC CASSFLDRRREQYF
NA TRBJ2-5 TRBV29-1 NA TGCAGCGTTGAAGCATTGGTACAGGACTACCAAGAGACCCAGTACTTC CSVEALVQDYQETQYF
NA TRBJ1-2 TRBV7-9 NA TGTGCCAGCAGCTTTTCGACAGCTAACTATGGCTACACCTTC CASSFSTANYGYTF
NA TRBJ2-7 TRBV29-1 NA TGCAGCGTTGTGGAAGAAAAAATAGCGAACTCCTACGAGCAGTACTTC CSVVEEKIANSYEQYF
TRBD1 TRBJ1-2 TRBV12-3/TRBV12-4 NA TGTGCCAGCAGTACAACGGACAGGGGTATCTATGGCTACACCTTC CASSTTDRGIYGYTF
NA TRBJ2-5 TRBV12-3/TRBV12-4 few TGTGCCAGTCAGGAGAGGGGTTTTCAAGAGACCCAGTACTTC CASQERGFQETQYF
NA TRBJ2-3 TRBV27 few TGTGCCAGCAGTTTATGGCCAGAGATGAGAGATACGCAGTATTTT CASSLWPEMRDTQYF
TRBD1 TRBJ2-5 TRBV5-1 NA TGCGCCAGCAGACCCTCCGGGACAGGGGGGTTAGAGACCCAGTACTTC CASRPSGTGGLETQYF
TRBD1 TRBJ1-5 TRBV12-3/TRBV12-4 NA TGTGCCAGCAGTACCACCCTGACAGGGAATCAGCCCCAGCATTTT CASSTTLTGNQPQHF
NA TRBJ2-3 TRBV28 NA TGTGCCAGCAGGCCTATGTCCGATATATACACAGATACGCAGTATTTT CASRPMSDIYTDTQYF
NA TRBJ2-1 TRBV6-5 NA TGTGCCAGCAGTTATGGGGGTCCCAATGAGCAGTTCTTC CASSYGGPNEQFF
NA TRBJ2-2 TRBV19 few TGTGCCAGCCGGGACTCAGGCCCCTGGGAGCTGTTTTTT CASRDSGPWELFF
NA TRBJ2-5 TRBV5-5 NA TGTGCCAGCAGCTTGGTCCCGGCGGAGACCCAGTACTTC CASSLVPAETQYF
NA TRBJ2-7 TRBV27 NA TGTGCCAGCAGTTTAGGAACGGCTTTCTACGAGCAGTACTTC CASSLGTAFYEQYF
TRBD1 TRBJ2-4 TRBV4-3 NA TGCGCCAGCAGCCATACCAGGGGGCAGAAAAACATTCAGTACTTC CASSHTRGQKNIQYF
TRBD2 TRBJ2-5 TRBV5-6 NA TGTGCCAGCAGCTCAAGGCGGGGGGGGGAGACCCAGTACTTC CASSSRRGGETQYF
NA TRBJ2-1 TRBV3-1 NA TGTGCCAGCAGCCGTATGGCTACCGAGCAGTTCTTC CASSRMATEQFF
TRBD1 TRBJ2-7 TRBV28 NA TGTGCCAGCAGTTTCCCGCCGGACAGGGCTAGCTCCTACGAGCAGTACTTC CASSFPPDRASSYEQYF
NA TRBJ2-3 TRBV29-1 many TGCAGCGTTGAGGACGGGTGGGTTAGCACAGATACGCAGTATTTT CSVEDGWVSTDTQYF
NA TRBJ2-3 TRBV27 NA TGTGCCAGCAGTACCCTACGCACAGATACGCAGTATTTT CASSTLRTDTQYF
NA TRBJ2-1 TRBV7-9 many TGTGCCAGCAGCCCAAACTACAATGAGCAGTTCTTC CASSPNYNEQFF
NA TRBJ2-3 TRBV20-1 few TGCAGTGCTCCGACGCACACAGATACGCAGTATTTT CSAPTHTDTQYF
NA TRBJ2-1 TRBV5-1 NA TGCGCCAGCAGCTTGGGTCCGGGAATCTACAATGAGCAGTTCTTC CASSLGPGIYNEQFF
NA TRBJ2-7 TRBV4-2 many TGTGCCAGCAGCCTTTACAGGGATCCCTACGAGCAGTACTTC CASSLYRDPYEQYF
NA TRBJ2-1 TRBV12-3/TRBV12-4 many TGTGCCAGCAGTTTTGCAGCAAACAATGAGCAGTTCTTC CASSFAANNEQFF
TRBD2 TRBJ2-2 TRBV11-1 NA TGTGCCAGCAGCCCTAGGTTCGGGGGGGCGTCGGATACCGGGGAGCTGTTTTTT CASSPRFGGASDTGELFF
NA TRBJ2-5 TRBV7-3 NA TGTGCCAGCAGCTTGGCGGGTATTATGGGAGAGACCCAGTACTTC CASSLAGIMGETQYF
NA TRBJ2-5 TRBV7-9 few TGTGCCAGCAGCTACGCCGTCCGGGGGCGGGAGACCCAGTACTTC CASSYAVRGRETQYF